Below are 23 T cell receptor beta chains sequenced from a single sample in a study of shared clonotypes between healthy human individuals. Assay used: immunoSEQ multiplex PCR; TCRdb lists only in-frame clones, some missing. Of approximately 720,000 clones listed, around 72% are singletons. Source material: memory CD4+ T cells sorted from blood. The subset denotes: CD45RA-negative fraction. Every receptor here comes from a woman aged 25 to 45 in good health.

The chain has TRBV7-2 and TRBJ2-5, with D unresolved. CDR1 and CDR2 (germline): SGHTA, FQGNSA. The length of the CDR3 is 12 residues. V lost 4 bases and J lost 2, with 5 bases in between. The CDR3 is CASSYPQETQYF. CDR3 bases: TGTGCCAGCAGCTACCCACAAGAGACCCAGTACTTC.

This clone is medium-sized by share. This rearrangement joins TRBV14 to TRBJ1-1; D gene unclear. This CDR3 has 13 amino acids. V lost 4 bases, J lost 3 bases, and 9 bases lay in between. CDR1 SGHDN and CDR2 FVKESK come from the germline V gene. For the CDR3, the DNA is TGTGCCAGCAGCCTGATCTCTCACACTGAAGCTTTCTTT. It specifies CASSLISHTEAFF.

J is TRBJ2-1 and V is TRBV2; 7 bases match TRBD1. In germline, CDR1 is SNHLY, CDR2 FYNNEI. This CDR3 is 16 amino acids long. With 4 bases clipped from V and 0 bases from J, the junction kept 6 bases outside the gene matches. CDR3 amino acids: CASSVTGALSYNEQFF. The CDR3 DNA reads TGTGCCAGCAGTGTAACAGGGGCCCTCTCCTACAATGAGCAGTTCTTC.

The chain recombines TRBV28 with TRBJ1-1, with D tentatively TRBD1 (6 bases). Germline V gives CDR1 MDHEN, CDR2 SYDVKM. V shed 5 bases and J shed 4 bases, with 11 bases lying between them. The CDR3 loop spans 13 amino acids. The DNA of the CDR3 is TGTGCCAGCAGTCCTACAGGGTCCACTGAAGCTTTCTTT. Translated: CASSPTGSTEAFF. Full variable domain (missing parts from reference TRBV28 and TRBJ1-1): DVKVTQSSRYLVKRTGEKVFLECVQDMDHENMFWYRQDPGLGLRLIYFSYDVKMKEKGDIPEGYSVSREKKERFSLILESASTNQTSMYLCASSPTGSTEAFFGQGTRLTVV.

CDR3 DNA: TGTGCCACCAGCCCAGGGGCAGGTGCCTACGAGCAGTACTTC. This sequence encodes CATSPGAGAYEQYF. V and J are TRBV15 and TRBJ2-7; D possibly corresponds to TRBD1 (6 bases). CDR1 is LNHNV, CDR2 YYDKDF, per germline (reference sequence). V lost 5 bases and J lost 2, with 13 bases in between. This CDR3 region has 14 residues.

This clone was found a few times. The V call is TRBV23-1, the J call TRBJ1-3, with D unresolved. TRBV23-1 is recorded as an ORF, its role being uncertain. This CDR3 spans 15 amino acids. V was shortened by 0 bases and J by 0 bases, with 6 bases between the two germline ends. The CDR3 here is CASSQSSVSGNTIYF. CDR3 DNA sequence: TGCGCCAGCAGTCAATCTTCAGTCTCTGGAAACACCATATATTTT.

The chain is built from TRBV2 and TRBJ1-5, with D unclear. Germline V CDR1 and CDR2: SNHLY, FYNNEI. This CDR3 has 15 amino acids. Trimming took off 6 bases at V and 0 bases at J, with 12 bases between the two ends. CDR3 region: CASSPTRVSNQPQHF. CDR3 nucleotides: TGTGCCAGCAGCCCGACCCGAGTTAGCAATCAGCCCCAGCATTTT.

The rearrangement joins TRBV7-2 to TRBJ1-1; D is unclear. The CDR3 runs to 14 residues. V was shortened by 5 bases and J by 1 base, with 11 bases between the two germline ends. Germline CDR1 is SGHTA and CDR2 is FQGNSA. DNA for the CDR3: TGTGCCAGCAGCCCCCACATAGGGAACACTGAAGCTTTCTTT. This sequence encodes CASSPHIGNTEAFF.

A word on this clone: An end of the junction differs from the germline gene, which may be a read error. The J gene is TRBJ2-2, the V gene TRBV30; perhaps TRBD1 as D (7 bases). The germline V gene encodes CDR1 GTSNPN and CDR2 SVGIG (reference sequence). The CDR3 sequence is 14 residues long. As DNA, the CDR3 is TGTGCCCGGAGGGGGCAGGGTAACACCGGGGAGCTGTTTTTT. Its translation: CARRGQGNTGELFF.

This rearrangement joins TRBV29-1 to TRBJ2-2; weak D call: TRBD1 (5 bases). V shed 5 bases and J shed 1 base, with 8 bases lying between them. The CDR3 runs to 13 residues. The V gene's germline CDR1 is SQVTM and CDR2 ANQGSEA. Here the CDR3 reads CSVQTVNTGELFF. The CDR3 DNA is TGCAGCGTTCAGACAGTGAACACCGGGGAGCTGTTTTTT.

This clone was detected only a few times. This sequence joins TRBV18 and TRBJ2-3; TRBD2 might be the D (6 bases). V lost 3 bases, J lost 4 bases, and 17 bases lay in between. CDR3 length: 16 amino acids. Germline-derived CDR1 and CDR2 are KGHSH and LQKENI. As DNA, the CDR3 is TGTGCCAGCTCACCTCAGACAAGCGGGCTAGCAGATACGCAGTATTTT. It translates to CASSPQTSGLADTQYF.

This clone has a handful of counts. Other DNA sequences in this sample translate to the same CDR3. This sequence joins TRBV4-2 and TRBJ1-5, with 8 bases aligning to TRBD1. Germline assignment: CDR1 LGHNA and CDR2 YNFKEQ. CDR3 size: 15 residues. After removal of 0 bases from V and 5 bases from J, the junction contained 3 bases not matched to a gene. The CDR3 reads CASSQDGQGYQPQHF. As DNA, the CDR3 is TGTGCCAGCAGCCAAGATGGACAGGGTTATCAGCCCCAGCATTTT.

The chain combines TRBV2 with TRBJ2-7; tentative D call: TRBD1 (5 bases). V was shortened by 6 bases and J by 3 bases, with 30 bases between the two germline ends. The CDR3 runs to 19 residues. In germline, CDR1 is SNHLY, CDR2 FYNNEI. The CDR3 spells CASRPFPHSTGLSLYEQYF. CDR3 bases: TGTGCCAGCAGGCCTTTTCCACATTCCACAGGTCTCTCTCTCTACGAGCAGTACTTC.

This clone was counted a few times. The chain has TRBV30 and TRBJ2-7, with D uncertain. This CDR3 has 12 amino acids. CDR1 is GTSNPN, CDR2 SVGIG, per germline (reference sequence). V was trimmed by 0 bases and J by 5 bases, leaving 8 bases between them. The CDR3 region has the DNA TGTGCCTGGAGTGTACGAAGAGACGAGCAGTACTTC. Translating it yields CAWSVRRDEQYF. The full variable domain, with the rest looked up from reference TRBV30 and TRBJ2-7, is SQTIHQWPATLVQPVGSPLSLECTVEGTSNPNLYWYRQAAGRGLQLLFYSVGIGQISSEVPQNLSASRPQDRQFILSSKKLLLSDSGFYLCAWSVRRDEQYFGPGTRLTVT.

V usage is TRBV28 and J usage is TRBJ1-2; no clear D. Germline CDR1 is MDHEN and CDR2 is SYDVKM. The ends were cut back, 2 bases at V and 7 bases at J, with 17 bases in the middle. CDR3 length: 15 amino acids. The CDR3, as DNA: TGTGCCAGCAGTTTAAGGCCCCCTTACGGGAGTGGCTACACCTTC. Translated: CASSLRPPYGSGYTF.

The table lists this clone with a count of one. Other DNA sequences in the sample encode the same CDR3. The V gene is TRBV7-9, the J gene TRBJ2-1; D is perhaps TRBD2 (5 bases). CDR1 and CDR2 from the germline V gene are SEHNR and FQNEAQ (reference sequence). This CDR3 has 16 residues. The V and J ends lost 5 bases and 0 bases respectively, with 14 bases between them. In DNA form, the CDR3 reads TGTGCCAGCAGCCCTCGGGGTGGGAGCTCCTACAATGAGCAGTTCTTC. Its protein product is CASSPRGGSSYNEQFF.

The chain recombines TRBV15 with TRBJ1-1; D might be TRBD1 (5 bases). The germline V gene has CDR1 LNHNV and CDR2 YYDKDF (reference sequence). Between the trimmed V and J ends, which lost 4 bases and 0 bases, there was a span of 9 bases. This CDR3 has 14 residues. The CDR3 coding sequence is TGTGCCACCAGCACCCGACAGTTGAACACTGAAGCTTTCTTT. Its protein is CATSTRQLNTEAFF.

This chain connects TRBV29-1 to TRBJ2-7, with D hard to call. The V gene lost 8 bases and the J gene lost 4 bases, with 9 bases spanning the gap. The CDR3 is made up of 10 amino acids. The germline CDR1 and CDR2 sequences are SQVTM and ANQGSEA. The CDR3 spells CSIGEYEQYF. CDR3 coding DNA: TGCAGCATTGGGGAATACGAGCAGTACTTC.

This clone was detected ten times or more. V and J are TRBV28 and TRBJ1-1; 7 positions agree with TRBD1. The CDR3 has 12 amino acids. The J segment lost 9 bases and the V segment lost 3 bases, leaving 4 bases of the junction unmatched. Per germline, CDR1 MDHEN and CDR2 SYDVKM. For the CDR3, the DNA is TGTGCCAGCAGTTTCCGGGGACAGAAAGCTTTCTTT. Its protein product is CASSFRGQKAFF.

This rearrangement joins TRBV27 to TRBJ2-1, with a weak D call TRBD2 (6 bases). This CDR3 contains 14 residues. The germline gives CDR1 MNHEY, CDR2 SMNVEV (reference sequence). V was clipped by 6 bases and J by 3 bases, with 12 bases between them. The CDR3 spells CASRRTIDYNEQFF. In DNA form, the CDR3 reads TGTGCCAGCAGAAGGACTATAGACTACAATGAGCAGTTCTTC.

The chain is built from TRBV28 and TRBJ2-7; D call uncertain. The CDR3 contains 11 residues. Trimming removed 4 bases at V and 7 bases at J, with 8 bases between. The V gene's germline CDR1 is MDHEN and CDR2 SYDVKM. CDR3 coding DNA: TGTGCCAGCAGTTCTCGTTGGGAGCAGTACTTC. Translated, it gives CASSSRWEQYF.

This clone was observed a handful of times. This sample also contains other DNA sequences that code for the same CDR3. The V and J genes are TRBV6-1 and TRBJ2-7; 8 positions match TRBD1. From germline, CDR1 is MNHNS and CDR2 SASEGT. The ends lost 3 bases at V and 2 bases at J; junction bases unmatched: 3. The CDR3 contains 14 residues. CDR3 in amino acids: CASSDSTGAYEQYF. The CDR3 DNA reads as TGTGCCAGCAGTGATTCGACAGGGGCCTACGAGCAGTACTTC.

The CDR3 DNA sequence: TGTGCCAGCAGCTCCCAGGTCTATGGCTACACCTTC. Translating it yields CASSSQVYGYTF. The chain recombines TRBV7-2 with TRBJ1-2, with D uncertain. In germline, CDR1 is SGHTA, CDR2 FQGNSA. The V gene lost 4 bases and the J gene lost 4 bases, with 7 bases spanning the gap. The CDR3 loop spans 12 amino acids.